Below, one T cell receptor beta chain is given with its context. The data are from a study of shared T cell receptors in the human thymus. J lost 5 bases, V lost 3 bases, and 10 bases had no gene match. The CDR3 length is 15 residues. The germline V gene has CDR1 SNHLY and CDR2 FYNNEI. Method: immunoSEQ multiplex PCR; TCRdb's copy keeps in-frame clones and lacks some. Among over 350,000 clones listed, approximately 95% were seen once. This TCR was recovered from a human donor. The rearrangement joins TRBV2 to TRBJ2-7; 7 bases agree with TRBD2. The source material was thymocytes. The CDR3: CASSDVGEGTHEQYF. The CDR3 nucleotides read TGTGCCAGCAGTGACGTCGGGGAGGGAACCCACGAGCAGTACTTC.